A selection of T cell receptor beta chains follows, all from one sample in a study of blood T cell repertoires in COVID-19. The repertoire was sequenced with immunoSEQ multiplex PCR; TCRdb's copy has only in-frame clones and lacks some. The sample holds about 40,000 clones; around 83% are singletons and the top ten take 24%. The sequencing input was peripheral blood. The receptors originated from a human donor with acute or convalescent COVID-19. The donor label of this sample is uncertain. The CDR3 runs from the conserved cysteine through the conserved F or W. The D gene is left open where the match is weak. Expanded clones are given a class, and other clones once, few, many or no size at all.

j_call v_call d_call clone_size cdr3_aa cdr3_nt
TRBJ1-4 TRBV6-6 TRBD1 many CASSYRQGSKELFF TGTGCCAGCAGTTACCGACAGGGCAGCAAGGAACTGTTTTTT
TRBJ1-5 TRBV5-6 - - CASSLAGGSNQPQHF TGTGCCAGCAGCTTGGCGGGAGGGTCCAATCAGCCCCAGCATTTT
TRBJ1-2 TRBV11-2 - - CASSSQGYGYTF TGTGCCAGCAGCTCCCAGGGGTATGGCTACACCTTC
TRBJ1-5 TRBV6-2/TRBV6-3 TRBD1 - CASSYRDGQARGQPQHF TGTGCCAGCAGTTATCGCGACGGACAGGCCCGAGGTCAGCCCCAGCATTTT
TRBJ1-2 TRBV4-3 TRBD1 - CASSLGQGANYGYTF TGCGCCAGCAGCCTAGGACAGGGAGCTAACTATGGCTACACCTTC
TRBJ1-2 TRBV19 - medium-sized CASSPPWQVFRGYTF TGTGCCAGTAGTCCCCCATGGCAGGTCTTTAGAGGCTACACCTTC
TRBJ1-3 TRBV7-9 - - CASSSLTGTSGNTIYF TGTGCCAGCAGCTCACTAACAGGGACGTCTGGAAACACCATATATTTT
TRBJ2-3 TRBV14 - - CASSQDLVGVSTDTQYF TGTGCCAGCAGCCAAGATCTTGTGGGAGTTAGCACAGATACGCAGTATTTT
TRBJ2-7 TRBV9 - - CASSVGAADTGYEQYF TGTGCCAGCAGCGTGGGGGCCGCTGACACGGGCTACGAGCAGTACTTC
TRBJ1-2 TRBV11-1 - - CASSIQAGMGGYTF TGTGCCAGCAGCATACAAGCTGGAATGGGCGGCTACACCTTC
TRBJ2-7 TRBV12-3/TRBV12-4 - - CASSNSLYEQYF TGTGCCAGCAGCAACAGTCTTTACGAGCAGTACTTC
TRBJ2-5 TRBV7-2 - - CASSLASTGQETQYF TGTGCCAGCAGCTTAGCTAGCACAGGCCAAGAGACCCAGTACTTC
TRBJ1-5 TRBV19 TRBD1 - CASSITNLQGSNQPQHF TGTGCCAGTAGTATAACGAACCTACAGGGGTCTAATCAGCCCCAGCATTTT
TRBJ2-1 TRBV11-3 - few CASSLGRDSYYNEQFF TGTGCCAGCAGCTTAGGCCGGGACTCCTATTACAATGAGCAGTTCTTC
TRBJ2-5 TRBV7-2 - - CASSSVGNQETQYF TGTGCCAGCAGCTCTGTCGGGAACCAAGAGACCCAGTACTTC
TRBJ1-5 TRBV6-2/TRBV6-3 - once CASSYDQGNQPQHF TGTGCCAGCAGTTACGATCAGGGGAATCAGCCCCAGCATTTT
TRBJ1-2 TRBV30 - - CAWSGGPLVAYGYTF TGTGCCTGGAGTGGGGGGCCCTTGGTGGCCTATGGCTACACCTTC
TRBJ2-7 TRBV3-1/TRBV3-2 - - CASSQVAGKGEQYF TGTGCCAGCAGCCAAGTGGCAGGGAAGGGCGAGCAGTACTTC
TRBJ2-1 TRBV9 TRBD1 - CASSVGTGGGNEQFF TGTGCCAGCAGCGTAGGGACAGGGGGGGGCAATGAGCAGTTCTTC